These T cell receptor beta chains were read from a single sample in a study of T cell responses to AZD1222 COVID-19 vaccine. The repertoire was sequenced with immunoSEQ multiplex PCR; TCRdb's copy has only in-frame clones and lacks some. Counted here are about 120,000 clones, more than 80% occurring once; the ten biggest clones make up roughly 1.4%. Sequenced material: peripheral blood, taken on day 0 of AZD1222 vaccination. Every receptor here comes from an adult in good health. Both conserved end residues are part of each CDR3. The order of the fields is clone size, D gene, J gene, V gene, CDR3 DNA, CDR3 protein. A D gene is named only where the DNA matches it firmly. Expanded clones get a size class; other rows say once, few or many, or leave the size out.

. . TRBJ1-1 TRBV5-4 TGTGCCAGCAGTCTTGGACTGCAACAACTGAACACTGAAGCTTTCTTT CASSLGLQQLNTEAFF
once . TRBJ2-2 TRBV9 TGTGCCAGCAGCGTGGGGCAGAACCTCTTAGGGGAGCTGTTTTTT CASSVGQNLLGELFF
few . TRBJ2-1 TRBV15 TGTGCCACCAGCAGGGCGGGCCTAGGGTACAATGAGCAGTTCTTC CATSRAGLGYNEQFF
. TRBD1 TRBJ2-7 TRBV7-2 TGTGCCAGCAGCTTTTTTACCCTGAGGGACAGGGGCTACGAGCAGTACTTC CASSFFTLRDRGYEQYF
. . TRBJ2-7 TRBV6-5 TGTGCCAGCACCCTACAGGGTTGGGACGAGCAGTACTTC CASTLQGWDEQYF
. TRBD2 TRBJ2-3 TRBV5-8 TGTGCCAGCGAGGGTAGCGGGAGGTATACGCAGTATTTT CASEGSGRYTQYF
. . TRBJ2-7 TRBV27 TGTGCCAGCAGTTTAAATGGGGGGTTTCCGGGCGAGCAGTACTTC CASSLNGGFPGEQYF
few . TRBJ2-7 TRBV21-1 TGTGCCAGCAGCAAAAGTCTCCAGGTAAGGGACAGAGACTCCTACGAGCAGTACTTC CASSKSLQVRDRDSYEQYF
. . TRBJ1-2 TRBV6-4 TGTGGAGGGGGGGGCTTCAGTTACTATGGCTACACCTTC CGGGGFSYYGYTF
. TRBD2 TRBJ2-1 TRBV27 TGTGCCAGCAGTGCCGGCGGACTAGTATACAATGAGCAGTTCTTC CASSAGGLVYNEQFF